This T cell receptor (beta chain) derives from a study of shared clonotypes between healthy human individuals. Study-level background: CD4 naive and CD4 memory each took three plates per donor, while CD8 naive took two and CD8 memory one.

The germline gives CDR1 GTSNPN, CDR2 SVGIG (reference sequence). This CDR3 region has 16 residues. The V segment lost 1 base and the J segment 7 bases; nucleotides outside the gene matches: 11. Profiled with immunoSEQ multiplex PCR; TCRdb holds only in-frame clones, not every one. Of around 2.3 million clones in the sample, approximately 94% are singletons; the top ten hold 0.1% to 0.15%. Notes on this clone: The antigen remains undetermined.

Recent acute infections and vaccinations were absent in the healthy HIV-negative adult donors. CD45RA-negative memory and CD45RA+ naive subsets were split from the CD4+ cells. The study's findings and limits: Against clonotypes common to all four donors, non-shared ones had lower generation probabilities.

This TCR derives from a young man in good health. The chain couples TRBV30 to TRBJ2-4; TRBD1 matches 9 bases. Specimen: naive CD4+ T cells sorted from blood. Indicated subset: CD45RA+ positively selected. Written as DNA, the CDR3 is TGTGCCTGGAGTGCCTCCGGGACAGGGAGGATCAACATTCAGTACTTC. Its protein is CAWSASGTGRINIQYF.